A single sample gave rise to the 14 T cell receptor delta chains below, sequenced in a study of Vδ1+ human thymocytes. RNA was extracted from the cells and then reverse transcribed. CDR3 amplicons came from multiplex PCR with pooled V-gene forward and constant-region reverse primers. TCRdb reprocessed the multiplex PCR reads through CATT. The sample consists of around 20,000 delta-chain clones, over 7% of them appearing once. These receptors have no identified antigens. Study results and limitations: In the thymus, TRG and TRD repertoires looked highly polyclonal with Gaussian CDR3 lengths.

The sample consisted of Vdelta1+ gamma-delta thymocytes from the thymus. Sample subset: FACS-sorted CD3+ TCRalphabeta- TCRVdelta1+ TCRVdelta2- thymocytes. The origin of the receptors is a child in the first two years of life who had congenital heart surgery.

The chain is built from TRDV1 and TRDJ1; perhaps TRDD2 as D (5 bases). V was shortened by 5 bases and J by 3 bases, with 28 bases between the two germline ends. CDR1 TSWWSYY and CDR2 QGS come from the germline V gene. The CDR3 is made up of 19 amino acids. CDR3 coding DNA: TGTGCTCTTGGGAATTACCCTACTAGAACTGTACAGGGCCCCGATAAACTCATCTTT. Encoded protein: CALGNYPTRTVQGPDKLIF.

Of note for this clone: One junction end does not reproduce the germline sequence, and a read error may be involved. The V gene is TRDV1, the J gene TRDJ1; 7 nucleotides match TRDD3. The CDR3 sequence is 20 residues long. Germline V gene sequence: CDR1 TSWWSYY, CDR2 QGS. CDR3 bases: TGTGCCCTTGGGGAACTTATACGACGATGGGCTGGGGGGCGTACCGATAAACTCATCTTT. It specifies CALGELIRRWAGGRTDKLIF.

The gene calls are TRDV2 and TRDJ1, with 13 positions matching TRDD3. The V and J ends lost 3 bases and 4 bases, in that order; junction bases with no gene match: 10. Germline V gene data show CDR1 as GEAIGNYY and CDR2 as EKD. This CDR3 is 17 amino acids long. The CDR3 sequence is CACDPTYWGIRVDKLIF. For the CDR3, the DNA is TGTGCCTGTGACCCGACGTACTGGGGGATACGCGTCGATAAACTCATCTTT.

This clone came up a few times. The chain links TRDV1 to TRDJ1; no reliable D call. The germline V gene encodes CDR1 TSWWSYY and CDR2 QGS. Trimming removed 4 bases from V and 0 bases from J, with 18 bases in between. The CDR3 sequence is 17 residues long. In DNA form, the CDR3 reads TGTGCTCTTGGGGGGAAGTTCCCACAGATATACACCGATAAACTCATCTTT. Residues: CALGGKFPQIYTDKLIF.

This clone was observed a handful of times. The V and J genes are TRDV1 and TRDJ1, with D possibly matching TRDD3 (5 bases). V shed 1 base and J shed 0 bases, with 18 bases lying between them. Germline V lookup: CDR1 TSWWSYY, CDR2 QGS. This CDR3 comprises 18 residues. The CDR3 DNA is TGTGCTCTTGGGGAACCCCCTGGGTTCGACCCCTACACCGATAAACTCATCTTT. It specifies CALGEPPGFDPYTDKLIF.

The gene calls are TRDV1 and TRDJ1, with 11 bases lining up with TRDD3. Germline CDR1 and CDR2: TSWWSYY and QGS. The CDR3 consists of 20 residues. With 0 bases clipped from V and 4 bases from J, the junction kept 16 bases outside the gene matches. The CDR3 is CALGELVCLRDWGISDKLIF. CDR3 nucleotides: TGTGCTCTTGGGGAACTAGTATGCCTACGCGACTGGGGGATAAGCGATAAACTCATCTTT.

The chain uses TRDV1 and TRDJ1, with D possibly matching TRDD3 (10 bases). The J gene, left out of TCRdb, was set here by checking the DNA against germline. Germline CDR1 and CDR2: TSWWSYY and QGS. The CDR3 has 19 residues. Trimming removed 9 bases from V and 0 bases from J, with 29 bases in between. The CDR3 sequence: CALALPTVLGDSDTDKLIF. The CDR3 DNA sequence: TGTGCTCTAGCCCTTCCTACGGTACTGGGGGATTCGGACACCGATAAACTCATCTTT.

This clone has just a few counts. The V gene is TRDV1, the J gene TRDJ1; 10 positions agree with TRDD3. V lost 0 bases to trimming and J lost 7 bases; unmatched junction nucleotides: 11. The CDR3 loop spans 17 amino acids. Per germline, CDR1 TSWWSYY and CDR2 QGS. DNA of the CDR3: TGTGCTCTTGGGGAACTCGTGGGTACTGGGGGATTAGTTAAACTCATCTTT. This codes for CALGELVGTGGLVKLIF.

This clone occurred a few times. This chain links TRDV1 with TRDJ1; D is unresolved. Germline values: CDR1 TSWWSYY, CDR2 QGS. Deletions cut 3 bases from V and 2 bases from J, with 19 bases between. The CDR3 is 17 amino acids. This CDR3 reads CALGDGRCHRETDKLIF. Written as DNA, the CDR3 is TGTGCTCTTGGGGACGGTAGGTGCCATCGTGAGACCGATAAACTCATCTTT.

The chain carries TRDV1 and TRDJ1; the D is unclear. The germline V gene encodes CDR1 TSWWSYY and CDR2 QGS. This CDR3 contains 19 residues. V lost 0 bases and J 3 bases, leaving 23 bases between the germline ends. Here the CDR3 reads CALGELPQSTGPYPDKLIF. CDR3 coding DNA: TGTGCTCTTGGGGAACTCCCCCAGTCTACAGGCCCATATCCCGATAAACTCATCTTT.

The sample holds a few counts of this clone. This chain joins TRDV1 and TRDJ1, with 12 bases lining up with TRDD3. With 3 bases clipped from V and 1 base from J, the junction kept 12 bases outside the gene matches. Germline-derived CDR1 and CDR2 are TSWWSYY and QGS. The CDR3 runs to 19 residues. CDR3 sequence reads: CALGDSLGDTIISTDKLIF. CDR3 DNA sequence: TGTGCTCTTGGGGACTCCCTGGGGGATACGATAATCTCCACCGATAAACTCATCTTT.

This clone was counted a few times. V and J are TRDV1 and TRDJ1, with 9 positions matching TRDD3. This CDR3 has 18 residues. Germline loops: CDR1 TSWWSYY, CDR2 QGS. The V and J ends lost 2 bases and 3 bases, in that order; junction bases with no gene match: 13. The CDR3 DNA sequence: TGTGCTCTTGGGGAATCCCCCCCTTTGGGGGATAGACCCGATAAACTCATCTTT. This translates into CALGESPPLGDRPDKLIF.

This clone was counted only a few times. The chain is built from TRDV1 and TRDJ1; no reliable D call. Germline V gene sequence: CDR1 TSWWSYY, CDR2 QGS. This CDR3 is built from 14 residues. With 2 bases removed from V and 8 bases from J, the gap between germline ends came to 15 bases. The CDR3 sequence is CALGEKVRDSKLIF. For the CDR3, the DNA is TGTGCTCTTGGGGAAAAGGTGCGGGACAGCAAACTCATCTTT.

The chain links TRDV1 to TRDJ1, with D perhaps matching TRDD3 (5 bases). V was cut by 1 base and J by 0 bases, with 6 bases left in between. This CDR3 is built from 14 residues. The V gene's germline CDR1 is TSWWSYY and CDR2 QGS. The CDR3: CALGERGDTDKLIF. The CDR3 DNA reads as TGTGCTCTTGGGGAACGGGGGGACACCGATAAACTCATCTTT.